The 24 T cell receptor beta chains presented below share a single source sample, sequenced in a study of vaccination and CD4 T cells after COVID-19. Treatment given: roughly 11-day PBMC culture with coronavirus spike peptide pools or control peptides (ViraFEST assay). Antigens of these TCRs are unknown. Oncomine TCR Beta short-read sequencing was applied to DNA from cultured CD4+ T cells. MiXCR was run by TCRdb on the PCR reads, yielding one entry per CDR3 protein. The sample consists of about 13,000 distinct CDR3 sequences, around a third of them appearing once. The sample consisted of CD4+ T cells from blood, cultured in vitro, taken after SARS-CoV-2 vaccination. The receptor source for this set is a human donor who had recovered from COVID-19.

CDR3 DNA: TGTGCCAGCTCCGAGGACCAGAGCAATCAGCCCCAGCATTTT. Translating it yields CASSEDQSNQPQHF. The J gene is TRBJ1-5, the V gene TRBV2; D is unclear. CDR3 length: 14 amino acids. V was cut by 8 bases and J by 1 base, with 12 bases left in between. Germline V CDR1 and CDR2: SNHLY, FYNNEI. The full variable domain, completed using reference TRBV2 and TRBJ1-5, is EPEVTQTPSHQVTQMGQEVILRCVPISNHLYFYWYRQILGQKVEFLVSFYNNEISEKSEIFDDQFSVERPDGSNFTLKIRSTKLEDSAMYFCASSEDQSNQPQHFGDGTRLSIL.

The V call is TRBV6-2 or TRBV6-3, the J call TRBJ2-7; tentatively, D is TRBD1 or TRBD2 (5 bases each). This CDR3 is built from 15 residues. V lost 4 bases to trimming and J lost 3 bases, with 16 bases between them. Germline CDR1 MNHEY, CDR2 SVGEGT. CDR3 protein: CASSWAVGTYYEQYF. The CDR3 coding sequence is TGTGCCAGCAGTTGGGCGGTGGGGACCTACTACGAGCAGTACTTC.

In DNA form, the CDR3 reads TGCAGTGCTAACTGGTTAGCTCTTATCACAGATACGCAGTATTTT. Protein product: CSANWLALITDTQYF. V gene TRBV20-1 combines with J gene TRBJ2-3; D remains unclear. This CDR3 has 15 residues. The V end was cut by 4 bases, the J end by 2 bases, with 16 bases between. Germline V lookup: CDR1 DFQATT, CDR2 SNEGSKA (reference sequence).

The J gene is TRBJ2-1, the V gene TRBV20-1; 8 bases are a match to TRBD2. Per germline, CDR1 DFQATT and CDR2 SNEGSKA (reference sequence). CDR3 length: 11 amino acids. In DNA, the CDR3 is TGCACTTTAGCGGGATCCAATGAGCAGTTCTTC. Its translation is CTLAGSNEQFF.

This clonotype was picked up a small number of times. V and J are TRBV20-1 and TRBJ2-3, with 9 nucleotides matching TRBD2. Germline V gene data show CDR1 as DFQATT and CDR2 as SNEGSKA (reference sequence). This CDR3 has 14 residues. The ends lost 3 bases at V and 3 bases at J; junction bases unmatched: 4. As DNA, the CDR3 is TGCAGTGCTAGGGTTAGCGGGAGAACAGATACGCAGTATTTT. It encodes CSARVSGRTDTQYF.

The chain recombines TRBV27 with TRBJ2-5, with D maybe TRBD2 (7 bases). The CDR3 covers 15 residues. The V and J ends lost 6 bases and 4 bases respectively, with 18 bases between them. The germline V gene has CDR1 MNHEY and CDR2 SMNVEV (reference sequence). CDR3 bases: TGTGCCAGCAGAGGGGCCCTTGGGGGGGCAGAGACCCAGTACTTC. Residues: CASRGALGGAETQYF.

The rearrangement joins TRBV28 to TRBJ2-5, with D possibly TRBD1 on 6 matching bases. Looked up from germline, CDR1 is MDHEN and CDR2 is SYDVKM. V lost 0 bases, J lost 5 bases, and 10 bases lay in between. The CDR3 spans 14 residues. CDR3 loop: CASSLWVQGETQYF. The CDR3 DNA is TGTGCCAGCAGTTTATGGGTACAGGGTGAGACCCAGTACTTC.

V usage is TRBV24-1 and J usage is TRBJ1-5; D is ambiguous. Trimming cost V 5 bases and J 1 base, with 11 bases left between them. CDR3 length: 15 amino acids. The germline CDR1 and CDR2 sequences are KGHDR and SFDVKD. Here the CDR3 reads CATSAASGSNQPQHF. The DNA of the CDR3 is TGTGCCACCAGTGCCGCTTCGGGAAGCAATCAGCCCCAGCATTTT.

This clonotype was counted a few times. CDR3 nucleotides: TGTGCCAGCAGTTTATCAAGGCTACCGAGCTCCTACGAGCAGTACTTC. This encodes CASSLSRLPSSYEQYF. The V gene is TRBV6-2 or TRBV6-3, the J gene TRBJ2-7; D ambiguous. From germline, CDR1 is MNHEY and CDR2 SVGEGT. V shed 4 bases and J shed 0 bases, with 16 bases lying between them. This CDR3 region has 16 residues.

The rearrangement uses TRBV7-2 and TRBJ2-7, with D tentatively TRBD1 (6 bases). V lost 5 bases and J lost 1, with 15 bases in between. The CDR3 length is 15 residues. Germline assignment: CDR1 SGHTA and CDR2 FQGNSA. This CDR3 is CASSQLPQGSYEQYF. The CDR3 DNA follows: TGTGCCAGCAGCCAACTGCCGCAGGGGTCCTACGAGCAGTACTTC. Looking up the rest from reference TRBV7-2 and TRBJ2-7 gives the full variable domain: GAGVSQSPSNKVTEKGKDVELRCDPISGHTALYWYRQSLGQGLEFLIYFQGNSAPDKSGLPSDRFSAERTGGSVSTLTIQRTQQEDSAVYLCASSQLPQGSYEQYFGPGTRLTVT.

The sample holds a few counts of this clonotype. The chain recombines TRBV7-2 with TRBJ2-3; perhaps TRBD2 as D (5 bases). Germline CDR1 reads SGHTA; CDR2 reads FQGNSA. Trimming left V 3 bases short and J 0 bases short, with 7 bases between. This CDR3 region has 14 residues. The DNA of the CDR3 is TGTGCCAGCAGCTTCGGGATTAGCACAGATACGCAGTATTTT. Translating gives CASSFGISTDTQYF.

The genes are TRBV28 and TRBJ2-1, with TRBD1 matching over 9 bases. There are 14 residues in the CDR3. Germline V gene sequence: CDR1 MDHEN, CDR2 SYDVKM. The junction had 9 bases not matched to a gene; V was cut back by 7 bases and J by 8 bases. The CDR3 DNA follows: TGTGCCAGCACCGGGACAGGGCGGATCGATGAGCAGTTCTTC. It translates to CASTGTGRIDEQFF.

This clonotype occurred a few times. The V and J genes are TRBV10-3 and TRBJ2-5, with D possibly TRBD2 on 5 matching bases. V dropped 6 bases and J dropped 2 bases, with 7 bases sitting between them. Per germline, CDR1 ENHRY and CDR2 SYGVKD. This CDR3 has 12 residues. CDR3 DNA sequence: TGTGCCATCAGCCGGGGACAAGAGACCCAGTACTTC. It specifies CAISRGQETQYF.

CDR3 region: CASWTGGFRQPQHF. CDR3 nucleotide sequence: TGTGCCAGCTGGACAGGGGGCTTCAGGCAGCCCCAGCATTTT. V usage is TRBV28 and J usage is TRBJ1-5, with TRBD1 identical over 11 bases. Germline V CDR1 and CDR2: MDHEN, SYDVKM. Trimming removed 8 bases from V and 7 bases from J; junction bases left unmatched: 7. This CDR3 comprises 14 residues.

The CDR3 DNA is TGTGCCAGCAGTTTAGGGGAGACCACAGATACGCAGTATTTT. It translates to CASSLGETTDTQYF. The chain recombines TRBV12-3 or TRBV12-4 with TRBJ2-3, with D possibly matching TRBD2 (5 bases). CDR3 length: 14 amino acids. V was cut by 1 base and J by 2 bases, with 7 bases left in between.

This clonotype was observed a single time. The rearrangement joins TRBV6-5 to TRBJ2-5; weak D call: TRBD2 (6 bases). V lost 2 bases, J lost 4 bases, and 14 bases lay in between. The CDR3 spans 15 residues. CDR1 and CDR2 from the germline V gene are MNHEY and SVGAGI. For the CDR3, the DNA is TGTGCCAGCAGTTACACCGGGACTGAGGCAGAGACCCAGTACTTC. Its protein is CASSYTGTEAETQYF.

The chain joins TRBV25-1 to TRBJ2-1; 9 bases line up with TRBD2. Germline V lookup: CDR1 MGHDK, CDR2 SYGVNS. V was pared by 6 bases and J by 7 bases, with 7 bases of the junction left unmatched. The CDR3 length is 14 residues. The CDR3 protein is CASRGGLAPNEQFF. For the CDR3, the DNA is TGTGCCAGCAGGGGGGGACTAGCACCGAATGAGCAGTTCTTC.

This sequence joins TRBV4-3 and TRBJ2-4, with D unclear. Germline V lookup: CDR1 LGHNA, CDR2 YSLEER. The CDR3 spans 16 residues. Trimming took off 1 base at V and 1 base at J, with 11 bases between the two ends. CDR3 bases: TGCGCCAGCAGCCAAGTACGTCCACAGGCCAAAAACATTCAGTACTTC. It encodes CASSQVRPQAKNIQYF.

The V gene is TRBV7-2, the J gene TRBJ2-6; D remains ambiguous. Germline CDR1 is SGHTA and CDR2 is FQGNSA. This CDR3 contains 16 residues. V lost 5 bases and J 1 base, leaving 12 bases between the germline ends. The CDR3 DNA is TGTGCCAGCAGCCCGGGCCCAGAATCTGGGGCCAACGTCCTGACTTTC. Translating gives CASSPGPESGANVLTF.

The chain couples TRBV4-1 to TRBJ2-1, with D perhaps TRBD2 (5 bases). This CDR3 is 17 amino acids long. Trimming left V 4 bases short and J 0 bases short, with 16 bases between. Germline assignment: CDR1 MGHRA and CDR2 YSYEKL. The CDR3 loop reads CASSLKLGTGSYNEQFF. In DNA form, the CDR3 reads TGCGCCAGCAGCCTAAAACTAGGAACGGGCTCCTACAATGAGCAGTTCTTC.

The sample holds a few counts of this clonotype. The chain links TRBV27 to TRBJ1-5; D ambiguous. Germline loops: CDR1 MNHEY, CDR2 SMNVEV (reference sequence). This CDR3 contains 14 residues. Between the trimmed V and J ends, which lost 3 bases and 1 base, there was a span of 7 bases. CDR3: CASSFRESNQPQHF. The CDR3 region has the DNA TGTGCCAGCAGTTTTCGGGAAAGCAATCAGCCCCAGCATTTT.

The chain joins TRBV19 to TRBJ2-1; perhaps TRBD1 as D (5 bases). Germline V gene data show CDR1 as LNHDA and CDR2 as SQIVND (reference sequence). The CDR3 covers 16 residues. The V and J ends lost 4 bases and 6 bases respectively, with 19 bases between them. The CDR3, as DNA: TGTGCCAGTAGTAGTCAGGGTCTTATCCATCCCAATGAGCAGTTCTTC. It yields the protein CASSSQGLIHPNEQFF.

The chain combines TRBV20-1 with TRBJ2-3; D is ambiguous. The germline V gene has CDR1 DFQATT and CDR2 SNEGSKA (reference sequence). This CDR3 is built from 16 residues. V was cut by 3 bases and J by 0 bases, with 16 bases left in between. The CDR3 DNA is TGCAGTGCTAGCTCTGAGACATCGGTTAGCACAGATACGCAGTATTTT. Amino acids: CSASSETSVSTDTQYF.

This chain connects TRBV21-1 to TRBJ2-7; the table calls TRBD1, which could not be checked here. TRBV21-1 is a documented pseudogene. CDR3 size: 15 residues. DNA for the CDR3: TGTGCCAGCAGCACGCGAGGGACAGTTTCCTACGAGCAGTACTTC. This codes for CASSTRGTVSYEQYF.